This T cell receptor beta chain was profiled in a study of blood T cell repertoires in COVID-19 (dated by TCRdb to between 2020 and 2021). At the level of the whole study: Samples from collaborators originated in the United States, Italy and Spain and spanned both the acute and convalescent phases of COVID-19. The prospective study material was composed of cDNA or gDNA derived from T cells, B-cell-depleted T cells, or PBMCs. Subjects who had been exposed to COVID-19, were actively infected with it, or had recovered from it provided the deeply sampled blood TCRbeta repertoires that made up the dataset. The repertoires were released in a freely available public database intended as a resource for research on the immune response to SARS-CoV-2. Samples came from the ongoing ImmuneRACE study (first 160 participants) plus 1,254 subjects from 6 global collaborators. Nearly every sample came with metadata listing a de-identified subject ID, COVID-19 status, age in years and sex. HLA class I and class II types, where available, came from metadata supplied by the sample provider rather than from assay-based typing.

Each collaborating institution followed its own protocols to collect whole blood in K2EDTA tubes. For TCRbeta analysis, collaborator samples were shipped as frozen whole blood, as isolated PBMCs, or as DNA extracted from either sample type. Notes on this clone: This receptor's antigen is unknown. No qualities accompany the bases; no much larger clone lies one base away.

General study outcomes and caveats: The quantity of clinical and demographic metadata differed by source and by participant and was supplied without curation.

Trimming leaves V shorter by 3 bases and J shorter by 4 bases, with the junction holding 5 bases beyond the gene matches. The germline V gene sets CDR1 to SGHRS and CDR2 to YFSETQ. There are 14 amino acids in the CDR3, from cysteine to phenylalanine inclusive. This entry keeps only the CDR3 DNA: 42 bases, framed from base 1. The immunoSEQ Assay, a bias-controlled multiplex PCR, was used to amplify TCRbeta CDR3 regions from genomic DNA. As for how the authors treated the data: The number of nucleated cells in each sample was estimated from the amplification of reference gene primers within the assay. To quantify the absolute abundance of each unique TCRbeta CDR3 rearrangement, sequence reads were collapsed and filtered. For each sample, productive Simpson clonality was calculated as the square root of Simpson's diversity index over productive rearrangements. Imported from immuneACCESS, the table was reduced by TCRdb to in-frame sequences with V and J called. These copies leave out some clones; in studies compared against another copy, an unresolved V gene accounts for under half, and the cause of the remainder is not known. V and J calls and clone size are given by that table; D and trimming were obtained from the DNA. In all, the sample holds around 60,000 clones, and 80% to 95% of those were seen once. The top ten constitute 9% to 9.5% of the sample.

Sequenced material: peripheral blood. The chain joins TRBV5-1 to TRBJ2-5; TRBD1 matches 8 bases in the middle. The receptor was isolated from a woman aged 80 or over with active COVID-19. The DNA sequence follows: TGCGCCAGCAGCTGGACAGGGTTGGGAGAGACCCAGTACTTC. Its protein is CASSWTGLGETQYF.